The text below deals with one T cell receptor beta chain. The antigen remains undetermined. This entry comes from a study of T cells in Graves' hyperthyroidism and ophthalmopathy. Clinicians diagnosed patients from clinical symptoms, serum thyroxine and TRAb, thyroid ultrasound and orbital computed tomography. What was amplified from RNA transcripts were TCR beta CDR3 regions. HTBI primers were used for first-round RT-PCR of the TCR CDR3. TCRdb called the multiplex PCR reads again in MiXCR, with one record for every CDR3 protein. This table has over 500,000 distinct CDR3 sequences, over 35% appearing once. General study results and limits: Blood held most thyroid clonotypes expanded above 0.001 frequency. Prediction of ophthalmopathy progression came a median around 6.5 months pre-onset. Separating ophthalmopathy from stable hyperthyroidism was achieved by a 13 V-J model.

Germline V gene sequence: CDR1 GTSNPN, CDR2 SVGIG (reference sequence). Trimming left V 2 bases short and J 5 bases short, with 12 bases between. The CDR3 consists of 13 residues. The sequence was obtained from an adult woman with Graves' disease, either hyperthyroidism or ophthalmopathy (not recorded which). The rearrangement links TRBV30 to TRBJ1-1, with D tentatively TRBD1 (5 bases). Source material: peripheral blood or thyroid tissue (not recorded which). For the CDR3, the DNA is TGTGCCTGGAGTTTGCCAGGGAGGACTGAAGCTTTCTTT. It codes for CAWSLPGRTEAFF.